This T cell receptor beta chain appears in the sequencing data of a study of shared clonotypes between healthy human individuals. Overall study results and limits: Memory subsets generally showed lower estimated richness than naive subsets.

Details on this clone: Antigen unknown.

The germline CDR1 and CDR2 sequences are SGHAT and FQNNGV. Trimming removed 5 bases from V and 3 bases from J; junction bases left unmatched: 11. This CDR3 region has 16 residues. Donors were healthy HIV-negative adults without recent acute infections or vaccinations. A split of CD4+ cells into CD45RA+ naive and CD45RA-negative memory subsets was performed. Produced via immunoSEQ multiplex PCR; TCRdb's table is partial and in-frame only. The sample has about 2 million clones; roughly 94% are singletons. The sample was naive CD4+ T cells sorted from blood. Subset indicated: CD45RA+ positively selected. This TCR came from a man younger than 35 in good health. The rearrangement links TRBV11-2 to TRBJ2-7; TRBD1 aligns across 9 bases. CDR3 in DNA: TGTGCCAGCAGCGTTCTCCCGGGACAGGGATACTACGAGCAGTACTTC. Translating it yields CASSVLPGQGYYEQYF.